This TCR beta chain came from a study of early T cells in non-severe SARS-CoV-2 infection. The CDR3 length is 14 residues. Trimming cost V 3 bases and J 3 bases, with 11 bases left between them. TCRdb analysed the 5' RACE reads with MiXCR anew, one entry per CDR3 protein. The data show about 48,000 distinct CDR3 sequences, around 6% seen once. This clonotype was detected many times. Sequencing input: whole blood. The chain combines TRBV12-3 or TRBV12-4 with TRBJ1-1; D is possibly TRBD1 (5 bases). The TCR comes from an adult who was a healthcare worker with PCR-confirmed SARS-CoV-2 infection or an uninfected control (not recorded which). The CDR3 sequence is CASSFAAGHTEAFF. In DNA form, the CDR3 reads TGTGCCAGCAGTTTCGCCGCAGGGCACACTGAAGCTTTCTTT.